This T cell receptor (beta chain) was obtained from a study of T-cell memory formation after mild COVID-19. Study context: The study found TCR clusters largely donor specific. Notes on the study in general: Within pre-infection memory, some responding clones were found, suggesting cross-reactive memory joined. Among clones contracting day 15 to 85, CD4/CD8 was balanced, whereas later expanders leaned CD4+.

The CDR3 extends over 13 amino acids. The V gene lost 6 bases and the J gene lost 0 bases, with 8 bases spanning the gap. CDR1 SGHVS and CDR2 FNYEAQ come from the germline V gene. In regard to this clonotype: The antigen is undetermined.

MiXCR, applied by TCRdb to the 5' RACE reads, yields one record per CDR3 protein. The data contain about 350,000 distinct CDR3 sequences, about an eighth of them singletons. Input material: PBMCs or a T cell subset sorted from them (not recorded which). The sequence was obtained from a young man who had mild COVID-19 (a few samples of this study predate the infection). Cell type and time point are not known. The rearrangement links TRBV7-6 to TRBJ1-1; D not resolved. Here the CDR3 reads CASRQTVNTEAFF. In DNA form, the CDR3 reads TGTGCCAGCAGACAGACGGTGAACACTGAAGCTTTCTTT.